One sample yielded the 26 T cell receptor beta chains listed below, sequenced in a study of cytomegalovirus exposure and HLA in healthy donors. The PCR employed 60 Vbeta primers together with 13 Jbeta primers. Profiled with immunoSEQ multiplex PCR; TCRdb holds only in-frame clones, not every one. The sample has under 200,000 clones; 68% are singletons. The specimen was PBMCs. Receptors originate from a man aged 50-60 years in good health and CMV-seronegative.

This chain links TRBV5-1 with TRBJ1-3, with 8 bases fitting TRBD1. The germline CDR1 and CDR2 sequences are SGHRS and YFSETQ. The CDR3 runs 17 residues. Losses at the gene ends were 4 bases for V and 0 bases for J; bases not matched to a gene: 9. This CDR3 reads CASSGSDRESSGNTIYF. The CDR3 DNA is TGCGCCAGCAGCGGGTCGGACAGGGAGAGCTCTGGAAACACCATATATTTT.

J is TRBJ1-3 and V is TRBV18; 9 nucleotides match TRBD1. The CDR3 loop spans 16 amino acids. Germline V CDR1 and CDR2: KGHSH, LQKENI. V lost 6 bases and J lost 0; bases outside the gene matches: 6. CDR3: CASSAGQGSSGNTIYF. DNA of the CDR3: TGTGCCAGCTCGGCGGGACAGGGTAGCTCTGGAAACACCATATATTTT.

The J gene is TRBJ2-7, the V gene TRBV5-1; D gene uncertain. Trimming cost V 4 bases and J 2 bases, with 16 bases left between them. Looked up from germline, CDR1 is SGHRS and CDR2 is YFSETQ. The CDR3 loop spans 15 amino acids. The CDR3 nucleotides are TGCGCCAGCAGCCCCGTGAATAACCGAGCCTACGAGCAGTACTTC. Protein sequence: CASSPVNNRAYEQYF.

The V gene is TRBV6-6, the J gene TRBJ2-2; D is uncertain. With 4 bases removed from V and 3 bases from J, the gap between germline ends came to 9 bases. Germline assignment: CDR1 MNHNY and CDR2 SVGAGI (reference sequence). The CDR3 runs 14 residues. CDR3 DNA: TGTGCCAGCAGTTTAACAGTGCACACCGGGGAGCTGTTTTTT. This translates into CASSLTVHTGELFF.

The rearrangement links TRBV6-1 to TRBJ1-2; TRBD1 matches 9 bases. This CDR3 has 15 residues. The V segment lost 7 bases and the J segment 1 base; nucleotides outside the gene matches: 7. Looked up from germline, CDR1 is MNHNS and CDR2 is SASEGT. CDR3 region: CASIVGQGINYGYTF. CDR3 DNA sequence: TGTGCCAGCATTGTTGGACAGGGGATTAACTATGGCTACACCTTC.

The rearrangement links TRBV19 to TRBJ1-5; TRBD1 is a possible D gene (5 bases). From germline, CDR1 is LNHDA and CDR2 SQIVND (reference sequence). Trimming pared 7 bases from V and 2 bases from J, leaving 12 bases between. This CDR3 comprises 14 residues. CDR3 in amino acids: CASTYQQGNQPQHF. The CDR3 DNA follows: TGTGCCAGTACCTACCAACAGGGCAATCAGCCCCAGCATTTT.

This clone was recorded once. The rearrangement joins TRBV19 to TRBJ2-5, with 8 bases fitting TRBD1. The CDR3 has 14 amino acids. The V gene end was trimmed by 5 bases and the J gene end by 3 bases; junction bases not matched to a gene: 5. From germline, CDR1 is LNHDA and CDR2 SQIVND (reference sequence). The CDR3 region is CASSSLTGEETQYF. The CDR3 coding sequence is TGTGCCAGTAGTTCTTTGACAGGGGAAGAGACCCAGTACTTC. Combining the CDR3 with reference TRBV19 and TRBJ2-5 gives the whole variable domain DGGITQSPKYLFRKEGQNVTLSCEQNLNHDAMYWYRQDPGQGLRLIYYSQIVNDFQKGDIAEGYSVSREKKESFPLTVTSAQKNPTAFYLCASSSLTGEETQYFGPGTRLLVL.

The chain links TRBV29-1 to TRBJ2-1; TRBD2 agrees at 7 bases. This CDR3 spans 15 amino acids. V was clipped by 1 base and J by 4 bases; unmatched bases: 7. Germline V lookup: CDR1 SQVTM, CDR2 ANQGSEA. The CDR3 DNA sequence: TGCAGCGTTGAAGCTGTAGCGGGTCCTTACAATGAGCAGTTCTTC. It specifies CSVEAVAGPYNEQFF.

The rearrangement links TRBV7-2 to TRBJ2-5, with D maybe TRBD1 (6 bases). CDR1 and CDR2 (germline): SGHTA, FQGNSA. This CDR3 region has 14 residues. The germline V and J ends were trimmed by 2 bases and 5 bases, with 12 bases remaining between them. The CDR3 is CASSLRPGVETQYF. In nucleotides, the CDR3 is TGTGCCAGCAGCTTACGGCCAGGGGTGGAGACCCAGTACTTC.

The J gene is TRBJ1-1, the V gene TRBV5-1, with 11 positions matching TRBD1. CDR3 size: 13 residues. The V and J ends lost 3 bases and 11 bases, in that order; junction bases with no gene match: 6. In germline, CDR1 is SGHRS, CDR2 YFSETQ. CDR3 region: CASSSGQGVRAFF. The CDR3 coding sequence is TGCGCCAGCAGCTCGGGACAGGGGGTTCGGGCTTTCTTT. Based on the CDR3 plus reference TRBV5-1 and TRBJ1-1, the full variable domain is KAGVTQTPRYLIKTRGQQVTLSCSPISGHRSVSWYQQTPGQGLQFLFEYFSETQRNKGNFPGRFSGRQFSNSRSEMNVSTLELGDSALYLCASSSGQGVRAFFGQGTRLTVV.

The rearrangement joins TRBV5-1 to TRBJ2-5, with 12 bases that match TRBD1. Germline V gene data show CDR1 as SGHRS and CDR2 as YFSETQ. The CDR3 loop spans 16 amino acids. The J segment lost 4 bases and the V segment lost 0 bases, leaving 4 bases of the junction unmatched. This CDR3 reads CASSLVGTGGAETQYF. The DNA of the CDR3 is TGCGCCAGCAGCTTGGTTGGGACAGGGGGCGCAGAGACCCAGTACTTC.

This clone was found a few times. The rearrangement joins TRBV6-5 to TRBJ2-4, with 11 bases that match TRBD2. CDR1 and CDR2 (germline): MNHEY, SVGAGI. The CDR3 spans 16 residues. V was clipped by 2 bases and J by 8 bases; unmatched bases: 8. DNA for the CDR3: TGTGCCAGCAGTTACGGGACGACTAGCGGGGTAGACATTCAGTACTTC. Encoded protein: CASSYGTTSGVDIQYF.

The V and J genes are TRBV7-2 and TRBJ1-2; D is perhaps TRBD1 (6 bases). CDR1 is SGHTA and CDR2 is FQGNSA in the germline V gene. The CDR3 consists of 16 residues. V was pared by 1 base and J by 2 bases, with 14 bases between. CDR3 sequence: CASSLDRQDHNYGYTF. The CDR3 DNA reads as TGTGCCAGCAGCTTAGATAGACAGGACCACAACTATGGCTACACCTTC. Full variable domain (missing parts from reference TRBV7-2 and TRBJ1-2): GAGVSQSPSNKVTEKGKDVELRCDPISGHTALYWYRQSLGQGLEFLIYFQGNSAPDKSGLPSDRFSAERTGGSVSTLTIQRTQQEDSAVYLCASSLDRQDHNYGYTFGSGTRLTVV.

The V and J genes are TRBV27 and TRBJ2-7, with D possibly TRBD1 on 6 matching bases. The CDR3 consists of 15 residues. The V gene lost 6 bases and the J gene lost 2 bases, with 17 bases spanning the gap. Germline V gene lookup returns CDR1 MNHEY and CDR2 SMNVEV (reference sequence). This CDR3 reads CASRAQGKAPYEQYF. The CDR3 region has the DNA TGTGCCAGCAGGGCACAGGGTAAGGCTCCCTACGAGCAGTACTTC.

This clone was seen a handful of times. This chain connects TRBV6-4 to TRBJ1-1, with D perhaps TRBD1 (6 bases). This CDR3 has 13 residues. V was cut by 3 bases and J by 1 base, with 6 bases left in between. Germline V gene sequence: CDR1 MRHNA, CDR2 SNTAGT. The CDR3 DNA reads as TGTGCCAGCAGTGAGGGGGCGAACACTGAAGCTTTCTTT. Protein sequence: CASSEGANTEAFF.

This chain connects TRBV29-1 to TRBJ1-4, with TRBD1 identical over 7 bases. Germline V lookup: CDR1 SQVTM, CDR2 ANQGSEA. Trimming removed 5 bases from V and 4 bases from J; junction bases left unmatched: 4. This CDR3 is built from 13 residues. Here the CDR3 reads CSVRQGSNEKLFF. The DNA of the CDR3 is TGCAGCGTTAGACAGGGAAGTAATGAAAAACTGTTTTTT.

In this sample, this clone turned up a few times. An end of the junction differs from the germline gene, which may be a read error. The genes are TRBV7-7 and TRBJ2-2; 7 bases match TRBD1. Per the germline V gene, CDR1 is SSHAT and CDR2 is FNYEAQ (reference sequence). The CDR3 contains 14 residues. The CDR3 DNA reads as TGTGCTAGCAGCTTAAGGCAGGGGGCCGGGGAGCTGTTTTTT. It specifies CASSLRQGAGELFF.

This clone was observed once. The rearrangement joins TRBV7-2 to TRBJ2-7, with D maybe TRBD1 (5 bases). This CDR3 has 14 residues. Per the germline V gene, CDR1 is SGHTA and CDR2 is FQGNSA. Trimming stripped 5 bases from V and 2 bases from J, with 13 bases between. The CDR3 here is CASSIIGAPYEQYF. For the CDR3, the DNA is TGTGCCAGCAGCATAATAGGGGCGCCCTACGAGCAGTACTTC.

The chain has TRBV4-2 and TRBJ1-1; D might be TRBD1 (5 bases). CDR3 size: 15 residues. The germline V gene encodes CDR1 LGHNA and CDR2 YNFKEQ. Trimming took off 4 bases at V and 7 bases at J, with 19 bases between the two ends. The CDR3 region has the DNA TGTGCCAGCAGCCTTGAGGCGGCAGGGATAGGTGAAGCTTTCTTT. Its translation: CASSLEAAGIGEAFF.

V gene TRBV28 combines with J gene TRBJ2-2; TRBD1 is a possible D gene (6 bases). Trimming left V 1 base short and J 0 bases short, with 21 bases between. The CDR3 contains 20 residues. CDR1 MDHEN and CDR2 SYDVKM come from the germline V gene. The CDR3 nucleotides are TGTGCCAGCAGTTTATCGCCCTATATCTTAGGGGGAACGAACACCGGGGAGCTGTTTTTT. As protein: CASSLSPYILGGTNTGELFF.

The J gene is TRBJ2-5, the V gene TRBV11-2; a possible D gene is TRBD2 (5 bases). V gave up 6 bases and J gave up 5 bases, with 19 bases separating them. The CDR3 is made up of 15 amino acids. Per germline, CDR1 SGHAT and CDR2 FQNNGV. For the CDR3, the DNA is TGTGCCAGCAGTCATACCCGTGAGTCGGGGGAGACCCAGTACTTC. It yields the protein CASSHTRESGETQYF. The full variable domain, completed using reference TRBV11-2 and TRBJ2-5, is EAGVAQSPRYKIIEKRQSVAFWCNPISGHATLYWYQQILGQGPKLLIQFQNNGVVDDSQLPKDRFSAERLKGVDSTLKIQPAKLEDSAVYLCASSHTRESGETQYFGPGTRLLVL.

The CDR3 reads CASSGMGGSAEAFF. CDR3 nucleotide sequence: TGTGCCAGCAGTGGCATGGGAGGGAGCGCTGAAGCTTTCTTT. This chain uses TRBV2 with TRBJ1-1, with D uncertain. The V and J ends lost 4 bases and 6 bases respectively, with 15 bases between them. Germline values: CDR1 SNHLY, CDR2 FYNNEI. CDR3 length equals 14 residues. The full variable domain, in which reference TRBV2 and TRBJ1-1 provide the parts outside the CDR3, is EPEVTQTPSHQVTQMGQEVILRCVPISNHLYFYWYRQILGQKVEFLVSFYNNEISEKSEIFDDQFSVERPDGSNFTLKIRSTKLEDSAMYFCASSGMGGSAEAFFGQGTRLTVV.

The chain carries TRBV5-1 and TRBJ1-2; no clear D. The CDR3 loop spans 12 amino acids. With 0 bases removed from V and 6 bases from J, the gap between germline ends came to 6 bases. Germline V gene data show CDR1 as SGHRS and CDR2 as YFSETQ. DNA of the CDR3: TGCGCCAGCAGCTTGGATCCAGATGGCTACACCTTC. It codes for CASSLDPDGYTF.

The J gene is TRBJ2-7, the V gene TRBV5-1; 8 bases match TRBD1. Germline CDR1 and CDR2: SGHRS and YFSETQ. The CDR3 runs 15 residues. The V segment lost 3 bases and the J segment 4 bases; nucleotides outside the gene matches: 9. CDR3 sequence reads: CASSWPSGGDYEQYF. The DNA of the CDR3 is TGCGCCAGCAGCTGGCCCTCAGGGGGCGATTACGAGCAGTACTTC.

V and J are TRBV4-1 and TRBJ2-2; 7 positions agree with TRBD2. CDR1 and CDR2 from the germline V gene are MGHRA and YSYEKL. The CDR3 consists of 17 residues. V lost 5 bases and J lost 1; bases outside the gene matches: 10. The CDR3 region has the DNA TGCGCCAGCAGCGGCTTGGCGGGGGACCTGAACACCGGGGAGCTGTTTTTT. Encoded protein: CASSGLAGDLNTGELFF.

Many counts were recorded for this clone. V is TRBV6-4 and J is TRBJ2-1; 8 bases agree with TRBD1. The J segment lost 7 bases and the V segment lost 2 bases, leaving 7 bases of the junction unmatched. Looked up from germline, CDR1 is MRHNA and CDR2 is SNTAGT. There are 15 residues in the CDR3. This CDR3 reads CASSDGTGGLNEQFF. The CDR3 DNA follows: TGTGCCAGCAGTGACGGCACAGGGGGTCTGAATGAGCAGTTCTTC.